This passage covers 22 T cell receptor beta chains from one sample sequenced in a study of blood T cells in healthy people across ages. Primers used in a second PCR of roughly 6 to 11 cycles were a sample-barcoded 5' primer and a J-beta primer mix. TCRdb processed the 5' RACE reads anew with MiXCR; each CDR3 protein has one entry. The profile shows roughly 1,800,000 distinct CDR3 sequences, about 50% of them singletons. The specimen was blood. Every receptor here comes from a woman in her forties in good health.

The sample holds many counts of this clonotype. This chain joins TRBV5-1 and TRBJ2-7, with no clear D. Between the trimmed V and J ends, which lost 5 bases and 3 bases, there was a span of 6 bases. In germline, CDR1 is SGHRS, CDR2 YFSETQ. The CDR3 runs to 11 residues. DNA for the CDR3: TGCGCCAGCAGGAGTGACTACGAGCAGTACTTC. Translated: CASRSDYEQYF.

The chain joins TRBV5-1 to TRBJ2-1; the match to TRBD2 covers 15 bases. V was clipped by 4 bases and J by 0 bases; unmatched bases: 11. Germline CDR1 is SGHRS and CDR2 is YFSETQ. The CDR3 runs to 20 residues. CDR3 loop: CASSPTGTSGGPSSYNEQFF. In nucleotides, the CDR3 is TGCGCCAGCAGCCCAACCGGGACTAGCGGGGGGCCAAGCTCCTACAATGAGCAGTTCTTC.

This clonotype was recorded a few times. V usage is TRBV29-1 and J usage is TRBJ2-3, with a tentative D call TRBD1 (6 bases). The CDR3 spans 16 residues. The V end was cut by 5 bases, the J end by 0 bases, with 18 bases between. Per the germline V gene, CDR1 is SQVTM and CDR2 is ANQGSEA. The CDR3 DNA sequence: TGCAGCGTTCTGATCGGACAGCCCCGTAGCACAGATACGCAGTATTTT. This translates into CSVLIGQPRSTDTQYF.

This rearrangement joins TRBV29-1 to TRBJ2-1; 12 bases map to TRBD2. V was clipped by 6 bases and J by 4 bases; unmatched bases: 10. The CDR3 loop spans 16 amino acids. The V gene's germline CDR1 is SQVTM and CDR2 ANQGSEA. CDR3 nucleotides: TGCAGCGTCCGCCTCCGACTAGCGGGGGCTTACAATGAGCAGTTCTTC. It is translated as CSVRLRLAGAYNEQFF.

CDR3 amino acids: CASSDGGRFYGYTF. CDR3 coding DNA: TGTGCCAGCAGTGACGGCGGACGGTTCTATGGCTACACCTTC. The rearrangement links TRBV6-2 or TRBV6-3 to TRBJ1-2; D not certain. The germline CDR1 and CDR2 sequences are MNHEY and SVGEGT. The CDR3 consists of 14 residues. Trimming took off 5 bases at V and 4 bases at J, with 14 bases between the two ends.

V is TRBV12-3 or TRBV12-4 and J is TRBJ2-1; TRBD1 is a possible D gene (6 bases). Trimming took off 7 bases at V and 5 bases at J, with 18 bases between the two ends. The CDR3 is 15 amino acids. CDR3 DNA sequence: TGTGCCAGCACCCCTCGTGGGGGCGCTAACAATGAGCAGTTCTTC. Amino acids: CASTPRGGANNEQFF.

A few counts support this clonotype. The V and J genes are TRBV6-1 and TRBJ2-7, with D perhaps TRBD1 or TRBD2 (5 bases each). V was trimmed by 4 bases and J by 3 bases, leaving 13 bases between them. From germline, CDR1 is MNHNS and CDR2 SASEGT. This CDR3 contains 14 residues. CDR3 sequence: CASSAGTIVYEQYF. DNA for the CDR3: TGTGCCAGCAGTGCCGGGACCATTGTCTACGAGCAGTACTTC.

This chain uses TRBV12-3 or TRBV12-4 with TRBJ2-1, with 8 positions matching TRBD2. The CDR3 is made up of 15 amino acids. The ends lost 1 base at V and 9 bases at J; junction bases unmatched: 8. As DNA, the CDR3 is TGTGCCAGCAGTTTAGTCGACCCTCTAGCGGGTGAGCAGTTCTTC. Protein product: CASSLVDPLAGEQFF.

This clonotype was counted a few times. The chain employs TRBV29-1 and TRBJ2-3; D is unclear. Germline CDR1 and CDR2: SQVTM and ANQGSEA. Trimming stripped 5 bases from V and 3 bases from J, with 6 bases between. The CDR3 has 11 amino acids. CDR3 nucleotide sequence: TGCAGCGTTTCTATGACAGATACGCAGTATTTT. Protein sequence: CSVSMTDTQYF.

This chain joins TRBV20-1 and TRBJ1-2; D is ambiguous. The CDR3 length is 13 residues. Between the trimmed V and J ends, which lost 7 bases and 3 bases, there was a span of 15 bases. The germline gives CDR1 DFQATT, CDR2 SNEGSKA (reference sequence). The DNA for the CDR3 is TGCAGTGGTCAGTTGTTAGAGGACTATGGCTACACCTTC. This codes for CSGQLLEDYGYTF.

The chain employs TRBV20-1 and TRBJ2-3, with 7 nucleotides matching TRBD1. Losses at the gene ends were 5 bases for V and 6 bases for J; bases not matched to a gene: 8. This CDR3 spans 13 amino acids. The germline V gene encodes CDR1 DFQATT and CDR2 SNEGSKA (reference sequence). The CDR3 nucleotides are TGCAGTGCTTCGAGCCCGACAGGGGATACGCAGTATTTT. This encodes CSASSPTGDTQYF.

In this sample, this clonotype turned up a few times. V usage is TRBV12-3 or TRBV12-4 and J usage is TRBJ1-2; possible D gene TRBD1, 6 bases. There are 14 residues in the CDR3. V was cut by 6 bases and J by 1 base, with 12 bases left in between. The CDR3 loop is CASSPTGFNYGYTF. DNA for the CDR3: TGTGCCAGCAGCCCGACAGGTTTTAACTATGGCTACACCTTC.

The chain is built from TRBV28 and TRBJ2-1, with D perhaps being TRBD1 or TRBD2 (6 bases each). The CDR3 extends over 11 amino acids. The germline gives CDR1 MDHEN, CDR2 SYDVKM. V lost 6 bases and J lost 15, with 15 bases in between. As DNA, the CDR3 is TGTGCCAGCAGGGACAGCGAGGAGGGGTTCTTC. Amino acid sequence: CASRDSEEGFF.

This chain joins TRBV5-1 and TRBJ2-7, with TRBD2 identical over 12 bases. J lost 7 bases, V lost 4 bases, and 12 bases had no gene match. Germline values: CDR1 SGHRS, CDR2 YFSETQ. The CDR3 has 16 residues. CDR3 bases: TGCGCCAGCAGCGCCATCCTAGCGGGGGGGAACAATGAGCAGTACTTC. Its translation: CASSAILAGGNNEQYF. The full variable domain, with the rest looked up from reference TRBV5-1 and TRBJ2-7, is KAGVTQTPRYLIKTRGQQVTLSCSPISGHRSVSWYQQTPGQGLQFLFEYFSETQRNKGNFPGRFSGRQFSNSRSEMNVSTLELGDSALYLCASSAILAGGNNEQYFGPGTRLTVT.

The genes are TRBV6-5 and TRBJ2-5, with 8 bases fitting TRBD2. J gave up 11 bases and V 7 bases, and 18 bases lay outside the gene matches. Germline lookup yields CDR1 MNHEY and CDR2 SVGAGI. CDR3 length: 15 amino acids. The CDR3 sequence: CASIHGAGGSWEQYF. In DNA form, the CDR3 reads TGTGCCAGCATCCACGGGGCGGGGGGAAGCTGGGAGCAGTACTTC.

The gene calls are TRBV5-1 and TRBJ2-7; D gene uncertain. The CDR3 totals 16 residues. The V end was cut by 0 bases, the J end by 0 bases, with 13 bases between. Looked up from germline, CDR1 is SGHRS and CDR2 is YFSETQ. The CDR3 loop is CASSLAAEQSSYEQYF. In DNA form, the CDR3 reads TGCGCCAGCAGCTTGGCCGCAGAACAGAGCTCCTACGAGCAGTACTTC. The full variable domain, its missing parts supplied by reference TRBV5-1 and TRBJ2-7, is KAGVTQTPRYLIKTRGQQVTLSCSPISGHRSVSWYQQTPGQGLQFLFEYFSETQRNKGNFPGRFSGRQFSNSRSEMNVSTLELGDSALYLCASSLAAEQSSYEQYFGPGTRLTVT.

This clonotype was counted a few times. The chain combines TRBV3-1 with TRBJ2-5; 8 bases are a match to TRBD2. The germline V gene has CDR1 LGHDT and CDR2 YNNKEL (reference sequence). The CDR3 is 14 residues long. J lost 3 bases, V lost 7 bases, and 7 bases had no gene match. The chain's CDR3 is CASNHWRGEETQYF. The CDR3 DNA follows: TGTGCCAGCAACCACTGGCGGGGGGAAGAGACCCAGTACTTC.

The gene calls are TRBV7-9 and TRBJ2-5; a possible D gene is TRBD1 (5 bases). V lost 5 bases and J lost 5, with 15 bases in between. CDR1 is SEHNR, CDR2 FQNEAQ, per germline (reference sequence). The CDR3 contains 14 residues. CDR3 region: CASSNQGLGETQYF. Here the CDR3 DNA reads TGTGCCAGCAGCAATCAGGGTTTGGGGGAGACCCAGTACTTC.

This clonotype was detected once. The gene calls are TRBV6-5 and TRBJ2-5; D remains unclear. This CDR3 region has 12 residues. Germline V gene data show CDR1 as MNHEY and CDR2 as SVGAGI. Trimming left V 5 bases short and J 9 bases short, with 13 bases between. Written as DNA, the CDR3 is TGTGCCAGCAGTGCCGCCCCCGGGCCCCAGTACTTC. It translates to CASSAAPGPQYF.

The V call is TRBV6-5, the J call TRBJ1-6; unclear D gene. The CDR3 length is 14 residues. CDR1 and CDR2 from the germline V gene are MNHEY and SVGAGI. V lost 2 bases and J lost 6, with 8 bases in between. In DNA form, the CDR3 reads TGTGCCAGCAGTTACGAACCGCCTAATTCACCCCTCCACTTT. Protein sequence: CASSYEPPNSPLHF.

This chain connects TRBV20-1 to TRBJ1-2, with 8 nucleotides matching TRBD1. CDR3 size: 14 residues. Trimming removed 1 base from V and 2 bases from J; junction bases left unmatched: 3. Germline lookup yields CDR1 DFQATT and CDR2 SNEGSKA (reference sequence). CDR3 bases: TGCAGTGCTAGAGGGGGACAGGAGAACTATGGCTACACCTTC. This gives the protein CSARGGQENYGYTF.

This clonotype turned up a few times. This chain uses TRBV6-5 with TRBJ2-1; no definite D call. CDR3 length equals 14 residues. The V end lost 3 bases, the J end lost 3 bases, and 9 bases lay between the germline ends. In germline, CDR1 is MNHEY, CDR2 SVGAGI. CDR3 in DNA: TGTGCCAGCAGTTATCTGGCAGGCTACAATGAGCAGTTCTTC. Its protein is CASSYLAGYNEQFF.